This T cell receptor (beta chain) was found in a study of response to subunit inactivated influenza vaccine. TCRdb re-derived calls from the RT-PCR reads in MiXCR, one entry per CDR3 protein. This repertoire shows 290,000 or so distinct CDR3 sequences, over 20% found once; its top ten account for under 13%. V was shortened by 8 bases and J by 3 bases, with 13 bases between the two germline ends. The CDR3 has 13 residues. Looked up from germline, CDR1 is MDHEN and CDR2 is SYDVKM. A word on this clonotype: Its antigen remains unknown.

Findings and limits, study-wide: The authors suggested that few new T cells are recruited per seasonal influenza vaccination.

The genes are TRBV28 and TRBJ1-1; D may be TRBD1 (5 bases). This clonotype was sampled from a man aged 50 to 69 who received an inactivated influenza vaccine. The sequenced sample was PBMCs from blood, obtained about 19 months after vaccination. The CDR3 nucleotides are TGTGCCAGCTTTGTCGGGGGAGACACTGAAGCTTTCTTT. It codes for CASFVGGDTEAFF.